This T cell receptor (beta chain) was retrieved from a study of CD8 T cells in Susac syndrome. Losses at the gene ends were 3 bases for V and 0 bases for J; bases not matched to a gene: 4. CDR3 length: 16 amino acids. CDR1 is SGDLS and CDR2 is YYNGEE in the germline V gene. Random hexamers primed reverse transcription of about 0.45 to 1 ug RNA. TCRdb ran MiXCR on the immunoSEQ multiplex PCR reads and lists one entry per CDR3 protein. The sample has fewer than 300,000 distinct CDR3 sequences, roughly 81% seen once. In blood CD8+ and CD4+ T cells, TCR beta underwent sequencing. FACS enriched CD8+ TEMRA cells, while bulk CD8+ and CD4+ were negatively isolated.

The J gene is TRBJ2-3, the V gene TRBV9; TRBD2 matches at 10 bases. Sequenced: CD8+ T cells from PBMCs. The clonotype comes from a human donor with multiple sclerosis. The CDR3 reads CASSARSGRSTDTQYF. The CDR3 DNA is TGTGCCAGCAGCGCCCGTAGCGGGAGGAGCACAGATACGCAGTATTTT. The full variable domain, its missing parts supplied by reference TRBV9 and TRBJ2-3, is DSGVTQTPKHLITATGQRVTLRCSPRSGDLSVYWYQQSLDQGLQFLIQYYNGEERAKGNILERFSAQQFPDLHSELNLSSLELGDSALYFCASSARSGRSTDTQYFGPGTRLTVL.